This T cell receptor beta chain emerged from a study of blood T cell repertoires in COVID-19 (TCRdb year 2020). In terms of the full investigation: Samples covering the acute and convalescent phases of COVID-19 were provided by collaborators in the United States, Italy and Spain. The material from the prospective study consisted of cDNA or gDNA derived from T cells, B-cell-depleted T cells, or PBMCs. Deeply sampled blood TCRbeta repertoires from subjects exposed to, actively infected with, or recovered from COVID-19 were included in the dataset. The repertoires were released in a freely available public database meant as a resource for research on the immune response to SARS-CoV-2. Samples were obtained from the ongoing ImmuneRACE study (first 160 participants) and from over 1,000 subjects provided by 6 global collaborators. Nearly every sample came with metadata listing a de-identified subject ID, COVID-19 status, age in years and sex. Where HLA class I and class II types were available, the types were taken from metadata supplied by the sample provider, not from assay-based typing. The investigation overall reported the following: The amount of clinical and demographic metadata varied by source and participant and was provided uncurated.

Each collaborating institution followed its own protocols to collect whole blood in K2EDTA tubes. For TCRbeta analysis, collaborator samples were shipped as frozen whole blood, as isolated PBMCs, or as DNA extracted from either sample type. V lost 1 base and J lost 7 bases, and the count of bases not matched to a germline gene is 8. The CDR3, from cysteine to phenylalanine, totals 16 residues. Only CDR3 DNA remains: 48 bases, in frame from the first base. Taken from the germline V gene, the CDR1 and CDR2 loops are SGHRS and YFSETQ. This clone appeared a few times. Its specific antigen is unknown. Base quality data are lacking; no much larger clone is found one base away. The immunoSEQ Assay, a bias-controlled multiplex PCR, was used to amplify TCRbeta CDR3 regions from genomic DNA. The original pipeline was this. Nucleated cell counts per sample were estimated from amplification of reference gene primers within the assay. To quantify the absolute abundance of each unique TCRbeta CDR3 rearrangement, sequence reads were collapsed and filtered. For each sample, productive Simpson clonality was calculated by taking the square root of Simpson's diversity index across productive rearrangements. TCRdb mirrors the immuneACCESS table, restricted to in-frame sequences. Some clones are absent from its copies; in checked studies, under half trace to an unresolved V gene, and the reason for the others is unknown. From that table come the V and J calls and clone size; the DNA was used to work out D and trimming. The sample records 98,000 or so clones, roughly 86% of which are singletons. 13% of the sample rests with the top ten.

The V gene is TRBV5-1 and the J gene is TRBJ2-1, with 10 bases in between that match TRBD2. The TCR was taken from a woman aged 60 to 75 in a cohort sampled during active or convalescent COVID-19. The sequenced sample was peripheral blood. The CDR3 here reads CASSLLSGRAQNEQFF. The base sequence is TGCGCCAGCAGCTTGCTGAGCGGGAGGGCCCAGAATGAGCAGTTCTTC.